This T cell receptor (beta chain) was identified in a study of blood T cell repertoires in COVID-19. Study information: Acute and convalescent COVID-19 samples came from the United States, Italy and Spain. Sources were T cells, B-cell-depleted T cells, or PBMCs; the material itself was cDNA or gDNA.

Assay: immunoSEQ multiplex PCR; the TCRdb copy retains only in-frame clones and omits some. The sample lists 200,000 to 300,000 clones, roughly 86% seen once, with under 3% in the top ten. The CDR3 runs to 16 residues. With 2 bases removed from V and 0 bases from J, the gap between germline ends came to 13 bases. Germline V gene data show CDR1 as MDHEN and CDR2 as SYDVKM. This clone was observed a handful of times. Participant reports of clinical history set cohort assignment. Two consecutive negative NP/OP PCR tests, clearance, or resolved symptoms defined Cohort 3 recovery. The chain recombines TRBV28 with TRBJ1-1; weak D call: TRBD1 (6 bases). The sample was PBMCs or T cells enriched from blood (not recorded which). The TCR sequence derives from a woman younger than 30 who had recovered from COVID-19. The CDR3 bases are TGTGCCAGCAGTTTACCTGGCAGGGGTTTGAACACTGAAGCTTTCTTT. It translates to CASSLPGRGLNTEAFF.